The 9 T cell receptor beta chains below were found in one sample sequenced in a study of blood T cell repertoires in COVID-19. The protocol was immunoSEQ multiplex PCR, while the TCRdb copy is restricted to in-frame clones and leaves out a portion. This sample has hundreds of thousands of clones, with 86% found just once. The specimen was peripheral blood. These receptors all come from a young woman with active or convalescent COVID-19.

This clone appeared a single time. This chain connects TRBV30 to TRBJ2-3, with D tentatively TRBD2 (5 bases). This CDR3 is built from 14 residues. The V end was cut by 0 bases, the J end by 7 bases, with 14 bases between. The germline V gene encodes CDR1 GTSNPN and CDR2 SVGIG (reference sequence). The CDR3 here is CAWSVQGGLNTQYF. CDR3 sequence (DNA): TGTGCCTGGAGTGTACAAGGAGGTCTCAATACGCAGTATTTT. The full variable domain, completed using reference TRBV30 and TRBJ2-3, is SQTIHQWPATLVQPVGSPLSLECTVEGTSNPNLYWYRQAAGRGLQLLFYSVGIGQISSEVPQNLSASRPQDRQFILSSKKLLLSDSGFYLCAWSVQGGLNTQYFGPGTRLTVL.

V and J are TRBV11-3 and TRBJ2-3; 7 bases agree with TRBD2. Germline CDR1 reads SGHNT; CDR2 reads YENEEA. The CDR3 covers 14 residues. The junction had 1 base not matched to a gene; V was cut back by 3 bases and J by 1 base. The CDR3 sequence is CASSFTSGTDTQYF. CDR3 bases: TGTGCCAGCAGCTTCACTAGCGGCACAGATACGCAGTATTTT.

DNA of the CDR3: TGTGCCAGTAGTAAAGTTGGGACACCTTCTAACTATGGCTACACCTTC. The encoded protein is CASSKVGTPSNYGYTF. This chain links TRBV19 with TRBJ1-2, with D possibly being TRBD1 (6 bases). V lost 4 bases and J lost 0, with 15 bases in between. The germline gives CDR1 LNHDA, CDR2 SQIVND (reference sequence). This CDR3 is 16 amino acids long.

The chain is built from TRBV15 and TRBJ2-2; 9 nucleotides agree with TRBD1. This CDR3 spans 17 amino acids. J gave up 5 bases and V 4 bases, and 11 bases lay outside the gene matches. Germline V gene data show CDR1 as LNHNV and CDR2 as YYDKDF (reference sequence). This CDR3 is CATSTLPGQGGTGELFF. CDR3 coding DNA: TGTGCCACCAGCACCCTACCGGGACAGGGCGGGACCGGGGAGCTGTTTTTT.

The chain carries TRBV3-1 (or the pseudogene TRBV3-2) and TRBJ2-7; 9 bases are a match to TRBD2. The length of the CDR3 is 15 residues. The V gene's germline CDR1 is LGHDT and CDR2 YNNKEL (reference sequence). The trim removed 0 bases at V and 0 bases at J, leaving 0 bases unmatched. The CDR3 loop is CASSQDSGGSYEQYF. The CDR3 region has the DNA TGTGCCAGCAGCCAAGATAGCGGGGGCTCCTACGAGCAGTACTTC.

The V gene is TRBV6-2 or TRBV6-3, the J gene TRBJ1-2, with 9 bases lining up with TRBD1. Per the germline V gene, CDR1 is MNHEY and CDR2 is SVGEGT. This CDR3 comprises 14 residues. Trimming at V came to 6 bases and at J to 4 bases, leaving 6 bases not matched to a gene. CDR3 in amino acids: CASSPGQGIYGYTF. CDR3 bases: TGTGCCAGCAGCCCGGGACAGGGTATCTATGGCTACACCTTC.

This chain uses TRBV7-8 with TRBJ1-1, with 8 bases aligning to TRBD1. CDR3 length: 15 amino acids. From germline, CDR1 is SGHVS and CDR2 FQNEAQ. The trim removed 1 base at V and 6 bases at J, leaving 7 bases unmatched. The CDR3 nucleotides read TGTGCCAGCAGCTTAGGGACAGGGACGGGAGCTGAAGCTTTCTTT. Translation gives CASSLGTGTGAEAFF.

The chain employs TRBV24-1 and TRBJ1-2; no reliable D call. Trimming cost V 3 bases and J 0 bases, with 7 bases left between them. This CDR3 is 14 amino acids long. CDR1 is KGHDR, CDR2 SFDVKD, per germline. CDR3 DNA: TGTGCCACCAGTGATGCCGGGACTAACTATGGCTACACCTTC. This translates into CATSDAGTNYGYTF.

The chain uses TRBV9 and TRBJ1-2, with D perhaps matching TRBD1 (6 bases). Germline CDR1 reads SGDLS; CDR2 reads YYNGEE. The CDR3 is 13 amino acids. V dropped 5 bases and J dropped 4 bases, with 12 bases sitting between them. The CDR3 loop reads CASSKQGFYGYTF. CDR3 nucleotides: TGTGCCAGCAGTAAGCAGGGGTTCTATGGCTACACCTTC.